This note documents a single T cell receptor beta chain sequence. The antigen is unknown. This specimen comes from a study of T cell responses to AZD1222 COVID-19 vaccine. Study results and limitations: Along spike, vaccine-associated CD4 TCRs were found throughout, with dominance at 160-218 and 743-854. Seropositive AZD1222 recipients at baseline numbered only five or six. The donor cohort was predominantly white British with a female majority, and clonal diversity may have been underestimated.

Per germline, CDR1 LNHDA and CDR2 SQIVND (reference sequence). The CDR3 is 15 residues long. The V and J ends lost 4 bases and 2 bases, in that order; junction bases with no gene match: 4. Here immunoSEQ multiplex PCR was the method, and the copy in TCRdb shows in-frame clones only, minus some. The sample records some 100,000 clones, about 88% being singletons. This clonotype was obtained from an adult in good health. The sequences come from peripheral blood, collected on day 0 of AZD1222 vaccination. The rearrangement joins TRBV19 to TRBJ2-2, with 7 bases matching TRBD2. The CDR3 protein is CASSKAGLNTGELFF. The CDR3 coding sequence is TGTGCCAGTAGTAAAGCGGGACTCAACACCGGGGAGCTGTTTTTT. Complete variable domain (other parts from reference TRBV19 and TRBJ2-2): DGGITQSPKYLFRKEGQNVTLSCEQNLNHDAMYWYRQDPGQGLRLIYYSQIVNDFQKGDIAEGYSVSREKKESFPLTVTSAQKNPTAFYLCASSKAGLNTGELFFGEGSRLTVL.